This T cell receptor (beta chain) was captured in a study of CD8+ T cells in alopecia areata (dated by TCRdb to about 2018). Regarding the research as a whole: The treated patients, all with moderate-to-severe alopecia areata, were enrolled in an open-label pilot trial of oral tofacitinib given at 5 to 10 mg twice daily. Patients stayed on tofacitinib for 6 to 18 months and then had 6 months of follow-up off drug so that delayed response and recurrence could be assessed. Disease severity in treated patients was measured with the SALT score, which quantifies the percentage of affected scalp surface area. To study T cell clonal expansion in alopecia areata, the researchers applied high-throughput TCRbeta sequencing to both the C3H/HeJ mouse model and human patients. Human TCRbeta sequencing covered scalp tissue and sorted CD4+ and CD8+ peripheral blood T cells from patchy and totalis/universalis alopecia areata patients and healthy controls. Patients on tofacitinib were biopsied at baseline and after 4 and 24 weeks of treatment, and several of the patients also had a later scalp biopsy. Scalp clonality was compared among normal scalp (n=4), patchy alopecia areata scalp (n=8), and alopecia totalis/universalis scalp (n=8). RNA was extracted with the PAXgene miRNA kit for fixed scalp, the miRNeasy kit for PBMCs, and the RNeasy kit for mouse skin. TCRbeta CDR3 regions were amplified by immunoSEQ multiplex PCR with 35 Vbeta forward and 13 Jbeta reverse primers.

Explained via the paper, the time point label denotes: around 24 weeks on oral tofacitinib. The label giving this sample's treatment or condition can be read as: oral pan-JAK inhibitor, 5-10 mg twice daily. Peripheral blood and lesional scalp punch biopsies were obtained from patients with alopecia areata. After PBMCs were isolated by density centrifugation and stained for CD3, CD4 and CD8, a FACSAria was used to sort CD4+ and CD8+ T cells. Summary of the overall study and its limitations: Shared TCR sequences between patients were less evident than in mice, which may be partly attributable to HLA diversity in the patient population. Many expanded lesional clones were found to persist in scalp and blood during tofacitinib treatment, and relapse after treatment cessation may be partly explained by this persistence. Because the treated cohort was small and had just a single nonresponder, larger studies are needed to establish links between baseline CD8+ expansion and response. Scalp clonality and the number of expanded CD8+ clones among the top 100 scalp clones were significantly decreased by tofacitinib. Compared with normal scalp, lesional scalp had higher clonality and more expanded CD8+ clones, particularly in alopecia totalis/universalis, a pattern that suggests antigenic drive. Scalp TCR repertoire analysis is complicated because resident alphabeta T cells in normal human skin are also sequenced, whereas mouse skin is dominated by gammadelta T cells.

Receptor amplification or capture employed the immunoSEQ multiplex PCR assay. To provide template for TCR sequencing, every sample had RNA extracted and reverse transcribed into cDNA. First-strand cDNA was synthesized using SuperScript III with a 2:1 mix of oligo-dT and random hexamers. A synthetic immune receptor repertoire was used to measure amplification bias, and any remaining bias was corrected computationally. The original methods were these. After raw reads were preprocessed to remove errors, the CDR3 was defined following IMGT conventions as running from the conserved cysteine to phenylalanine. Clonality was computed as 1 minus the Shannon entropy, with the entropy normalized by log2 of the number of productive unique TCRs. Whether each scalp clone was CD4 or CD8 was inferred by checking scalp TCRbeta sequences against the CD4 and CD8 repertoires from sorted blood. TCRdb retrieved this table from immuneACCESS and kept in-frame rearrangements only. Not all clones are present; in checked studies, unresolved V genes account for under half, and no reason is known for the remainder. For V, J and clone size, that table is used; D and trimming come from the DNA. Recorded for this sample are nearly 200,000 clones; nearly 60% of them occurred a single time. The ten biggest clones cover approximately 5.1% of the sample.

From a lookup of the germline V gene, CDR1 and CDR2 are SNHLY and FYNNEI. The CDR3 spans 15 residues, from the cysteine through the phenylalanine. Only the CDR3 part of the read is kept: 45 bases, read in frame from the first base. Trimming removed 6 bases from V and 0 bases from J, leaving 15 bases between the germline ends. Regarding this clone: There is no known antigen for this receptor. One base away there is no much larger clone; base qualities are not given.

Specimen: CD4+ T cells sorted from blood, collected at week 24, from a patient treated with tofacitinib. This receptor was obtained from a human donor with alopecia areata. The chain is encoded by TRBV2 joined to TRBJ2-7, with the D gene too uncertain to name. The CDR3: CASREQALYSYEQYF. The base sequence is TGTGCCAGCAGAGAGCAGGCCCTATACTCCTACGAGCAGTACTTC.